These 28 T cell receptor beta chains originate from one sample sequenced in a study of blood T cell repertoires in COVID-19. TCRdb's table, derived via immunoSEQ multiplex PCR, lists solely in-frame clones and lacks some. The sample includes 25,000 to 35,000 clones, 89% seen only once; the top ten take about 0.55%. Sequencing used peripheral blood. The receptors were gathered from a woman between 35 and 50 years old with active or convalescent COVID-19.

The chain joins TRBV5-6 to TRBJ2-7; 12 bases map to TRBD2. Germline values: CDR1 SGHDT, CDR2 YYEEEE. The CDR3 runs 14 residues. Trimming at V came to 1 base and at J to 5 bases, leaving 1 base not matched to a gene. This CDR3 is CASSLLAGGNEQYF. CDR3 in DNA: TGTGCCAGCAGCTTGCTAGCGGGGGGGAACGAGCAGTACTTC.

This clone was recorded only once. This chain uses TRBV5-1 with TRBJ1-2; tentative D call: TRBD1 (5 bases). The CDR3 loop spans 15 amino acids. Germline V CDR1 and CDR2: SGHRS, YFSETQ. Trimming took 0 bases from V and 8 from J, leaving 17 bases between them. CDR3: CASSLGQGRGAGYTF. CDR3 DNA: TGCGCCAGCAGCTTGGGTCAGGGCCGAGGAGCCGGCTACACCTTC.

This chain links TRBV4-2 with TRBJ2-2; 7 nucleotides match TRBD1. Losses at the gene ends were 4 bases for V and 0 bases for J; bases not matched to a gene: 2. This CDR3 has 15 residues. The germline V gene encodes CDR1 LGHNA and CDR2 YNFKEQ. The CDR3 sequence: CASSPGTANTGELFF. The CDR3 bases are TGTGCCAGCAGCCCCGGGACAGCGAACACCGGGGAGCTGTTTTTT.

This chain links TRBV6-5 with TRBJ2-7, with D possibly TRBD2 on 5 matching bases. CDR1 MNHEY and CDR2 SVGAGI come from the germline V gene. The CDR3 covers 13 residues. The V end was cut by 6 bases, the J end by 4 bases, with 13 bases between. DNA of the CDR3: TGTGCCAGCAGATTCGGGGAAGGGTACGAGCAGTACTTC. Protein sequence: CASRFGEGYEQYF.

About this clone: Other nucleotide sequences from this sample produce the same CDR3. This chain joins TRBV5-1 and TRBJ2-5; 8 bases agree with TRBD1. The CDR3 loop spans 14 amino acids. Germline-derived CDR1 and CDR2 are SGHRS and YFSETQ. Germline trimming cut 4 bases from V and 1 base from J; bases unmatched to any gene: 3. CDR3 in DNA: TGCGCCAGCAGCATCGGACAGGGCCAAGAGACCCAGTACTTC. The encoded protein is CASSIGQGQETQYF.

The gene calls are TRBV7-6 and TRBJ2-7; TRBD2 matches 12 bases. Germline CDR1 and CDR2: SGHVS and FNYEAQ. CDR3 length: 16 residues. V was pared by 5 bases and J by 2 bases, with 7 bases of the junction left unmatched. The CDR3 protein is CASSIKTSGGPYEQYF. As DNA, the CDR3 is TGTGCCAGCAGCATCAAGACTAGCGGGGGCCCCTACGAGCAGTACTTC. Combining the CDR3 with reference TRBV7-6 and TRBJ2-7 gives the whole variable domain GAGVSQSPRYKVTKRGQDVALRCDPISGHVSLYWYRQALGQGPEFLTYFNYEAQQDKSGLPNDRFSAERPEGSISTLTIQRTEQRDSAMYRCASSIKTSGGPYEQYFGPGTRLTVT.

This chain connects TRBV18 to TRBJ1-1; D ambiguous. Germline CDR1 is KGHSH and CDR2 is LQKENI. V was pared by 2 bases and J by 6 bases, with 10 bases between. The CDR3 has 13 residues. Here the CDR3 DNA reads TGTGCCAGCTCACCAAGAGGGTCGGCTGAAGCTTTCTTT. This encodes CASSPRGSAEAFF.

The rearrangement uses TRBV18 and TRBJ2-6; perhaps TRBD1 as D (5 bases). The germline V and J ends were trimmed by 6 bases and 0 bases, with 15 bases remaining between them. CDR3 length equals 17 residues. Germline-derived CDR1 and CDR2 are KGHSH and LQKENI. CDR3 DNA sequence: TGTGCCAGCTCCCTTGTTCCCAGGGACTCTGGGGCCAACGTCCTGACTTTC. This translates into CASSLVPRDSGANVLTF. Full variable domain (outside the CDR3, taken from reference TRBV18 and TRBJ2-6): NAGVMQNPRHLVRRRGQEARLRCSPMKGHSHVYWYRQLPEEGLKFMVYLQKENIIDESGMPKERFSAEFPKEGPSILRIQQVVRGDSAAYFCASSLVPRDSGANVLTFGAGSRLTVL.

V is TRBV5-1 and J is TRBJ2-1; 13 nucleotides agree with TRBD2. The J segment lost 3 bases and the V segment lost 2 bases, leaving 5 bases of the junction unmatched. CDR3 size: 17 residues. CDR1 and CDR2 from the germline V gene are SGHRS and YFSETQ. CDR3 sequence reads: CASSFQGLAGVYNEQFF. CDR3 coding DNA: TGCGCCAGCAGCTTCCAAGGACTAGCGGGAGTCTACAATGAGCAGTTCTTC.

The chain carries TRBV7-2 and TRBJ1-5; no definite D call. Germline CDR1 and CDR2: SGHTA and FQGNSA. Trimming removed 6 bases at V and 0 bases at J, with 6 bases between. CDR3 length: 13 residues. The CDR3 coding sequence is TGTGCCAGCAGTCTAAATAGCAATCAGCCCCAGCATTTT. Translating gives CASSLNSNQPQHF.

V usage is TRBV5-6 and J usage is TRBJ2-7; the match to TRBD2 covers 12 bases. The CDR3 covers 14 residues. V lost 6 bases, J lost 6 bases, and 7 bases stayed unmatched. Germline-derived CDR1 and CDR2 are SGHDT and YYEEEE. CDR3 in amino acids: CASTQGTSGLEQYF. Here the CDR3 DNA reads TGTGCCAGCACCCAAGGGACTAGCGGGCTCGAGCAGTACTTC.

In nucleotides, the CDR3 is TGTGCCACCAGCAGGAGCGGGAGCACAGATACGCAGTATTTT. Protein product: CATSRSGSTDTQYF. The genes are TRBV15 and TRBJ2-3; perhaps TRBD2 as D (6 bases). V was clipped by 3 bases and J by 0 bases, with 7 bases between them. Germline loops: CDR1 LNHNV, CDR2 YYDKDF (reference sequence). CDR3 length: 14 amino acids.

This rearrangement joins TRBV4-2 to TRBJ2-1, with TRBD2 matching over 9 bases. Germline CDR1 is LGHNA and CDR2 is YNFKEQ. This CDR3 is 16 amino acids long. The V gene end was trimmed by 3 bases and the J gene end by 7 bases; junction bases not matched to a gene: 10. CDR3 coding DNA: TGTGCCAGCAGCCACCCGACTAGCGGCCTTGGGAATGAGCAGTTCTTC. This encodes CASSHPTSGLGNEQFF.

The chain joins TRBV5-1 to TRBJ2-5; 10 nucleotides line up with TRBD2. In germline, CDR1 is SGHRS, CDR2 YFSETQ. The CDR3 contains 16 residues. J was trimmed by 5 bases and V by 0 bases; bases with no gene match: 7. CDR3 nucleotides: TGCGCCAGCAGCTTGGGAAGCGGGAGGGCTCAGGAGACCCAGTACTTC. Amino acids: CASSLGSGRAQETQYF.

The chain recombines TRBV13 with TRBJ2-2; 7 positions match TRBD1. V shed 5 bases and J 2 bases; nucleotides not matched to a gene: 5. The germline V gene encodes CDR1 PRHDT and CDR2 FYEKMQ (reference sequence). This CDR3 is built from 15 residues. CDR3 amino acids: CASSTGTVNTGELFF. The CDR3 nucleotides read TGTGCCAGCAGCACCGGGACAGTCAACACCGGGGAGCTGTTTTTT.

The chain employs TRBV23-1 and TRBJ1-1, with a possible D match to TRBD1 (5 bases). TRBV23-1 is marked as an open reading frame, function uncertain. The CDR3 spans 21 residues. The V end was cut by 0 bases, the J end by 1 base, with 27 bases between. For the CDR3, the DNA is TGCGCCAGCAGTCAATCCTCTCTGCCCCCACTTTCGACAGAAGAGAACACTGAAGCTTTCTTT. Encoded protein: CASSQSSLPPLSTEENTEAFF.

This rearrangement joins TRBV6-2 or TRBV6-3 to TRBJ2-3; TRBD2 aligns across 9 bases. CDR3 size: 18 residues. The trim removed 0 bases at V and 0 bases at J, leaving 7 bases unmatched. Per the germline V gene, CDR1 is MNHEY and CDR2 is SVGEGT. CDR3 in amino acids: CASSYSRGGFFSTDTQYF. In nucleotides, the CDR3 is TGTGCCAGCAGTTACTCGCGGGGGGGCTTCTTCAGCACAGATACGCAGTATTTT.

This clone occurred a few times. V is TRBV14 and J is TRBJ2-7; maybe TRBD1 (6 bases). V was shortened by 0 bases and J by 2 bases, with 14 bases between the two germline ends. Germline V CDR1 and CDR2: SGHDN, FVKESK. CDR3 size: 16 residues. CDR3 protein: CASSQDWTARTYEQYF. In nucleotides, the CDR3 is TGTGCCAGCAGCCAAGACTGGACAGCCCGCACCTACGAGCAGTACTTC.

The V and J genes are TRBV6-6 and TRBJ1-6; no definite D call. The CDR3 is 16 residues long. Germline loops: CDR1 MNHNY, CDR2 SVGAGI (reference sequence). The V and J ends lost 8 bases and 1 base respectively, with 15 bases between them. The CDR3 nucleotides are TGTGCCAGCGTGTTTGCTGGAGGATCCTATAATTCACCCCTCCACTTT. It is translated as CASVFAGGSYNSPLHF.

This clone was seen only a few times. CDR3 region: CASSGYGVNTEAFF. CDR3 DNA: TGTGCCAGCAGTGGCTATGGAGTAAACACTGAAGCTTTCTTT. The chain has TRBV2 and TRBJ1-1; D not resolved. The CDR3 totals 14 residues. Germline V gene sequence: CDR1 SNHLY, CDR2 FYNNEI. V lost 4 bases and J 2 bases, leaving 11 bases between the germline ends.

J is TRBJ1-2 and V is TRBV2, with TRBD1 identical over 10 bases. The CDR3 length is 15 residues. The V segment lost 4 bases and the J segment 1 base; nucleotides outside the gene matches: 3. The germline V gene encodes CDR1 SNHLY and CDR2 FYNNEI. The CDR3 DNA is TGTGCCAGCAGTGGAGGACAGGGGGGTAACTATGGCTACACCTTC. Translating it yields CASSGGQGGNYGYTF.

This chain joins TRBV2 and TRBJ1-5, with 8 bases lining up with TRBD1. In germline, CDR1 is SNHLY, CDR2 FYNNEI. The CDR3 loop spans 14 amino acids. V shed 3 bases, J shed 6 bases, and the junction held 4 bases outside the gene matches. The CDR3 nucleotides are TGTGCCAGCAGTGACACAGGGGGTCGTCAGCCCCAGCATTTT. Translated: CASSDTGGRQPQHF. The full variable domain, its missing parts supplied by reference TRBV2 and TRBJ1-5, is EPEVTQTPSHQVTQMGQEVILRCVPISNHLYFYWYRQILGQKVEFLVSFYNNEISEKSEIFDDQFSVERPDGSNFTLKIRSTKLEDSAMYFCASSDTGGRQPQHFGDGTRLSIL.

The rearrangement uses TRBV19 and TRBJ2-3, with TRBD2 identical over 9 bases. In germline, CDR1 is LNHDA, CDR2 SQIVND (reference sequence). Trimming cost V 3 bases and J 3 bases; bases outside gene matches: 7. The CDR3 spans 16 residues. The CDR3 here is CASSIGGRAGTDTQYF. CDR3 nucleotides: TGTGCCAGTAGTATTGGCGGGAGGGCTGGAACAGATACGCAGTATTTT.

The chain employs TRBV2 and TRBJ1-1; D remains unclear. Germline loops: CDR1 SNHLY, CDR2 FYNNEI. The CDR3 loop spans 15 amino acids. V lost 4 bases and J 0 bases, leaving 12 bases between the germline ends. As DNA, the CDR3 is TGTGCCAGCAGTGTGCGCTCCAGGATGAACACTGAAGCTTTCTTT. Its translation: CASSVRSRMNTEAFF.

Comment on this clone: A read error may produce the germline difference seen at one junction end. The genes are TRBV7-7 and TRBJ1-6; 8 bases match TRBD1. The CDR3 has 15 amino acids. CDR1 is SSHAT and CDR2 is FNYEAQ in the germline V gene (reference sequence). This chain's CDR3 is CASSPGTGYNSPLHF. CDR3 DNA sequence: TGTGCTAGCAGCCCGGGGACAGGCTATAATTCACCCCTCCACTTT.

V gene TRBV7-8 combines with J gene TRBJ1-6; D gene uncertain. This CDR3 comprises 15 residues. Germline CDR1 reads SGHVS; CDR2 reads FQNEAQ. Trimming cost V 7 bases and J 5 bases, with 15 bases left between them. The CDR3 DNA follows: TGTGCCAGCACCGGGGAGTCTATGAATAATTCACCCCTCCACTTT. It specifies CASTGESMNNSPLHF.

The chain couples TRBV3-1 (or the pseudogene TRBV3-2) to TRBJ1-6, with 10 bases that match TRBD1. Germline V gene data show CDR1 as LGHDT and CDR2 as YNNKEL (reference sequence). The V segment lost 1 base and the J segment 8 bases; nucleotides outside the gene matches: 5. This CDR3 is built from 16 residues. This chain's CDR3 is CASSQAPTGGYSPLHF. The CDR3, as DNA: TGTGCCAGCAGCCAAGCCCCGACAGGGGGCTATTCACCCCTCCACTTT.

This clone appeared a single time. This sequence joins TRBV20-1 and TRBJ2-1, with 7 nucleotides matching TRBD1. The CDR3 runs to 15 residues. Germline V gene sequence: CDR1 DFQATT, CDR2 SNEGSKA (reference sequence). The V segment lost 3 bases and the J segment 8 bases; nucleotides outside the gene matches: 13. Here the CDR3 reads CSASPFEGARDEQFF. In nucleotides, the CDR3 is TGCAGTGCTAGTCCCTTCGAGGGGGCGAGGGATGAGCAGTTCTTC.